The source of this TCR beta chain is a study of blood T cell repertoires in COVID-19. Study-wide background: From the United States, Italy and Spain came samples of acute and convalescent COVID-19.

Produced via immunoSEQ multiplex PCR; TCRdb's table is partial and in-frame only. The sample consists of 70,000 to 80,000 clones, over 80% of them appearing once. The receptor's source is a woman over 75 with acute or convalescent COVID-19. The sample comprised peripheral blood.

As DNA, the CDR3 is TGTGCCAGCAGCTTCGATAGCCGTAATTCACCCCTCCACTTT. This sequence encodes CASSFDSRNSPLHF. J is TRBJ1-6 and V is TRBV7-8; D unresolved. This CDR3 contains 14 residues. Trimming removed 3 bases at V and 6 bases at J, with 9 bases between. Per germline, CDR1 SGHVS and CDR2 FQNEAQ.